The rows below give T cell receptor beta chains drawn from one sample of a study of T cells after yellow fever vaccination. TCRdb used MiXCR to reprocess the 5' RACE reads, holding one entry per CDR3 protein. The table has about 310,000 distinct CDR3 sequences, 3.6% seen once. The specimen was PBMCs, collected on the day of the yellow fever booster vaccination. These receptors all come from a man between 18 and 29 years old who received the YFV17D yellow fever vaccine. CDR3s include the opening cysteine and the closing phenylalanine or tryptophan. A D gene is named only where the DNA matches it firmly. Where a row states a size, it is once, few, many or the class of an expanded clone; other rows omit it.

>TRBV29-1|TRBJ1-5|-|TRBD1
CSAETGDGQPQHF
TGCAGCGCCGAGACAGGGGACGGTCAGCCCCAGCATTTT
>TRBV4-2|TRBJ2-3|few|TRBD2
CASRSGSRLAGGSTDTQYF
TGTGCCAGCAGATCTGGTTCTAGACTAGCGGGGGGAAGCACAGATACGCAGTATTTT
>TRBV5-1|TRBJ2-3|many|-
CASSLATRSTDTQYF
TGCGCCAGCAGCTTGGCCACACGAAGCACAGATACGCAGTATTTT
>TRBV24-1|TRBJ2-5|many|-
CATSDRETQYF
TGTGCCACCAGTGATCGGGAGACCCAGTACTTC
>TRBV7-3|TRBJ2-6|many|-
CASSYDTGANVLTF
TGTGCCAGCAGCTATGATACTGGGGCCAACGTCCTGACTTTC
>TRBV11-3|TRBJ1-1|few|-
CASSHTRNTEAFF
TGTGCCAGCAGCCATACAAGAAACACTGAAGCTTTCTTT
>TRBV5-1|TRBJ1-2|many|TRBD1
CASSLQGQNYGYTF
TGCGCCAGCAGCTTGCAGGGACAGAACTATGGCTACACCTTC
>TRBV12-3/TRBV12-4|TRBJ2-3|few|-
CASSAGEPKDTQYF
TGTGCCAGCAGCGCGGGCGAGCCCAAAGATACGCAGTATTTT
>TRBV4-1|TRBJ2-5|many|TRBD2
CASSRTSGVQETQYF
TGCGCCAGCAGCCGGACTAGCGGGGTACAAGAGACCCAGTACTTC
>TRBV19|TRBJ2-5|many|-
CASSIIWDYQETQYF
TGTGCCAGTAGTATAATATGGGACTACCAAGAGACCCAGTACTTC
>TRBV10-3|TRBJ1-5|few|-
CAIRDRYNQPQHF
TGTGCCATCCGAGATCGTTACAATCAGCCCCAGCATTTT
>TRBV7-2|TRBJ2-5|-|TRBD2
CASSRGGTRTQYF
TGTGCCAGCAGCCGAGGTGGGACTAGAACCCAGTACTTC
>TRBV20-1|TRBJ2-2|many|-
CSARAGGGVGELFF
TGCAGTGCTAGGGCAGGCGGGGGCGTCGGGGAGCTGTTTTTT
>TRBV16|TRBJ2-3|many|TRBD1
CASSQNRGTDTQYF
TGTGCCAGCAGCCAAAACAGGGGAACAGATACGCAGTATTTT
>TRBV7-3|TRBJ2-3|many|-
CASSATGYLTDTQYF
TGTGCCAGCAGCGCTACAGGGTACCTCACAGATACGCAGTATTTT
>TRBV5-4|TRBJ2-5|many|-
CASSLGDLQEAQYF
TGTGCCAGCAGCTTGGGAGACTTACAAGAGGCCCAGTACTTC
>TRBV29-1|TRBJ2-3|few|-
CSVELIPGDTQYF
TGCAGCGTTGAATTGATTCCTGGAGATACGCAGTATTTT
>TRBV5-6|TRBJ1-5|few|-
CASSLWGGQPQHF
TGTGCCAGCAGCTTATGGGGAGGTCAGCCCCAGCATTTT
>TRBV20-1|TRBJ2-7|few|-
CSAAGQLSSYEQYF
TGCAGTGCCGCGGGGCAATTAAGCTCCTACGAGCAGTACTTC
>TRBV15|TRBJ1-4|-|-
CATSRGLLGLVNEKLFF
TGTGCCACCAGCAGAGGTCTACTGGGGCTGGTTAATGAAAAACTGTTTTTT
>TRBV5-1|TRBJ1-1|many|-
CASSLTSGSTEAFF
TGCGCCAGCAGCTTGACGTCAGGGTCTACTGAAGCTTTCTTT
>TRBV4-1|TRBJ1-1|many|-
CASSQVGRRAFF
TGCGCCAGCAGCCAAGTAGGCAGGAGGGCTTTCTTT
>TRBV4-2|TRBJ2-1|-|-
CASSAPGEPVRMDEQFF
TGTGCCAGCAGCGCGCCAGGAGAACCCGTACGTATGGATGAGCAGTTCTTC
>TRBV7-9|TRBJ1-6|many|-
CASSSPERNNSPLHF
TGTGCCAGCAGCTCCCCAGAGAGAAACAATTCACCCCTCCACTTT
>TRBV4-3|TRBJ1-2|many|-
CASSQENGHYGYTF
TGCGCCAGCAGCCAAGAGAACGGACACTATGGCTACACCTTC
>TRBV7-9|TRBJ1-2|many|-
CASSEQVYGYTF
TGTGCCAGCAGCGAACAAGTTTATGGCTACACCTTC
>TRBV27|TRBJ1-6|few|TRBD1
CASSFRTGGLRLPGGGSPLHF
TGTGCCAGCAGTTTTAGGACAGGAGGGCTCCGGCTTCCCGGTGGGGGTTCACCCCTCCACTTT
>TRBV5-1|TRBJ1-2|few|-
CASSYRDPNYGYTF
TGCGCCAGCAGCTACAGGGACCCTAACTATGGCTACACCTTC
>TRBV29-1|TRBJ1-1|many|TRBD1
CSALPPQGEAFF
TGCAGCGCCCTCCCCCCACAGGGGGAAGCTTTCTTT
>TRBV18|TRBJ1-2|few|-
CASSLGQRDGYTF
TGTGCCAGCTCACTCGGACAGAGGGATGGCTACACCTTC
>TRBV3-1|TRBJ2-3|many|-
CASSQEAGTDTQYF
TGTGCCAGCAGCCAAGAGGCAGGGACAGATACGCAGTATTTT
>TRBV12-3/TRBV12-4|TRBJ1-2|few|TRBD1
CASSLVWDRGYTF
TGTGCCAGCAGTTTAGTTTGGGACAGGGGCTACACCTTC
>TRBV11-2|TRBJ2-2|many|-
CASSLGVRTGELFF
TGTGCCAGCAGCTTGGGCGTTCGGACCGGGGAGCTGTTTTTT
>TRBV5-1|TRBJ2-6|few|-
CASSLLGPGANVLTF
TGCGCCAGCAGCTTGTTGGGGCCTGGGGCCAACGTCCTGACTTTC
>TRBV5-1|TRBJ2-7|-|-
CASSTVVGALSYEQYF
TGCGCCAGCAGCACGGTAGTGGGGGCCCTGTCCTACGAGCAGTACTTC
>TRBV9|TRBJ1-2|many|-
CASSALPVGGYTF
TGTGCCAGCAGCGCTCTACCAGTAGGCGGCTACACCTTC
>TRBV20-1|TRBJ1-5|-|TRBD1
CSARDFRGQGINQPQHF
TGCAGTGCTAGAGATTTTAGGGGACAGGGTATCAATCAGCCCCAGCATTTT
>TRBV2|TRBJ2-1|few|-
CASSEVGRLVLFF
TGTGCCAGCAGTGAAGTTGGAAGGTTAGTTCTGTTCTTC
>TRBV27|TRBJ1-3|-|-
CASSVGGLGNTIYF
TGTGCCAGCAGTGTCGGGGGGCTCGGAAACACCATATATTTT
>TRBV29-1|TRBJ1-1|many|-
CSVTEYTEAFF
TGCAGCGTGACAGAGTACACTGAAGCTTTCTTT